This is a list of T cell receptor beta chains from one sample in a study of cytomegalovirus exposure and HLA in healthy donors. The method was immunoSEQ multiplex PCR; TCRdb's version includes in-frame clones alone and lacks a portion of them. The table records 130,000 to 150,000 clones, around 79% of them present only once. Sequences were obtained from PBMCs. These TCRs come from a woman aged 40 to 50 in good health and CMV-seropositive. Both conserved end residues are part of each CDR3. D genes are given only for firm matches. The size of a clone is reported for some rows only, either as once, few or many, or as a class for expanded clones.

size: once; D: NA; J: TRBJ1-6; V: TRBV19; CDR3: CASSIYGGVPYNSPLHF; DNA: TGTGCCAGTAGTATATATGGGGGCGTACCTTATAATTCACCCCTCCACTTT
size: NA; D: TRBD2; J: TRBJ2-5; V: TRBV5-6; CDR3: CASSIIGTSGETQYF; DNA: TGTGCCAGCAGCATAATAGGGACTAGCGGGGAGACCCAGTACTTC
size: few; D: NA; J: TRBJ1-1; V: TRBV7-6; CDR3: CASSVTVNTEAFF; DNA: TGTGCCAGCAGCGTGACAGTGAACACTGAAGCTTTCTTT
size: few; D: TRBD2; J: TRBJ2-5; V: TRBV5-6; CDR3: CASRLAGGPIQETQYF; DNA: TGTGCCAGCAGACTAGCGGGGGGGCCCATTCAAGAGACCCAGTACTTC
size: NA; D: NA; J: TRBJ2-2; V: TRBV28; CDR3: CASSFSGRGDTGELFF; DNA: TGTGCCAGCAGTTTTTCGGGGCGGGGAGACACCGGGGAGCTGTTTTTT
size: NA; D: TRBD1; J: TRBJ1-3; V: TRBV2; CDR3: CASSEYRGGNTIYF; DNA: TGTGCCAGCAGTGAATACAGGGGTGGAAACACCATATATTTT
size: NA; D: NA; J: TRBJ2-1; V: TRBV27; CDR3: CASSADSSNYNEQFF; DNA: TGTGCCAGCAGTGCGGACAGCTCGAATTACAATGAGCAGTTCTTC
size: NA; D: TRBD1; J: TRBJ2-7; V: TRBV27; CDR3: CASSPESPGTGAHEQYF; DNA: TGTGCCAGCAGTCCTGAATCCCCCGGGACAGGGGCCCACGAGCAGTACTTC
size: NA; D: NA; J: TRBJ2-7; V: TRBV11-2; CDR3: CASSFNVEQYF; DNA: TGTGCCAGCAGCTTTAATGTCGAGCAGTACTTC
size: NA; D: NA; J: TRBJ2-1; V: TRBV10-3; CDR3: CAISESGGDIEQFF; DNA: TGTGCCATCAGTGAGTCCGGAGGGGATATTGAGCAGTTCTTC
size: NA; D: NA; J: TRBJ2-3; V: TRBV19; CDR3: CASNQARTDTQYF; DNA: TGTGCCAGTAACCAGGCTCGCACAGATACGCAGTATTTT
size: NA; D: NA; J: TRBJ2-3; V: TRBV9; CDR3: CASSASPTAGSTDTQYF; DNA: TGTGCCAGCAGCGCCAGCCCCACTGCGGGGAGCACAGATACGCAGTATTTT
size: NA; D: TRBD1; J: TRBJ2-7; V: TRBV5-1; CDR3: CASSLTTGTYEQYF; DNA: TGCGCCAGCAGCTTAACGACAGGGACCTACGAGCAGTACTTC
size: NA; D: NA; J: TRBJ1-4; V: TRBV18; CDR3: CASSSQGPAGTNEKLFF; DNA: TGTGCCAGCTCATCCCAAGGACCGGCGGGAACTAATGAAAAACTGTTTTTT
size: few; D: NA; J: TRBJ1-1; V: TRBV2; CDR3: CASTEVVAFF; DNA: TGTGCCAGTACGGAGGTGGTGGCTTTCTTT
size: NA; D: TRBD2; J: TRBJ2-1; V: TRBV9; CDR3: CASSFREGQIDEQFF; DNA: TGTGCCAGCAGCTTCCGGGAGGGCCAGATCGATGAGCAGTTCTTC
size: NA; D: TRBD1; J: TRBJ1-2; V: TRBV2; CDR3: CASSRDRIANYGYTF; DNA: TGTGCCAGCAGCCGGGACAGGATTGCTAACTATGGCTACACCTTC
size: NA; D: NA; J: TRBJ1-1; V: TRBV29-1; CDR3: CSAGGGGGTEAFF; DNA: TGCAGCGCCGGGGGGGGTGGTGGCACTGAAGCTTTCTTT
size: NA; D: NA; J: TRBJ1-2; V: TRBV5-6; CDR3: CASSFKGAEGYGYTF; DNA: TGTGCCAGCAGCTTTAAAGGGGCGGAAGGGTATGGCTACACCTTC
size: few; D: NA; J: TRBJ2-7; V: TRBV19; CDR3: CASSIGQFSSYEQYF; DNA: TGTGCCAGTAGTATTGGACAGTTTAGCTCCTACGAGCAGTACTTC
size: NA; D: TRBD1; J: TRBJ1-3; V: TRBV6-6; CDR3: CASSSGTGAGNTIYF; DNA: TGTGCCAGCAGTTCCGGGACAGGGGCTGGAAACACCATATATTTT
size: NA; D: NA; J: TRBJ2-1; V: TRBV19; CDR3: CASSIDSGVFGNEQFF; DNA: TGTGCCAGTAGTATAGATTCAGGGGTTTTTGGAAATGAGCAGTTCTTC
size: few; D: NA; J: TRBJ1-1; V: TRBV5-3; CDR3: CAREKGGLNTEAFF; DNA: TGTGCCAGAGAAAAGGGAGGGCTCAACACTGAAGCTTTCTTT
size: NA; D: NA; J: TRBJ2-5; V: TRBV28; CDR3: CASSSSGTNQETQYF; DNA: TGTGCCAGCAGCTCCTCCGGGACAAACCAAGAGACCCAGTACTTC
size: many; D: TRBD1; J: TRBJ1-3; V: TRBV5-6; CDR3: CASSGAGTGVGNTIYF; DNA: TGTGCCAGCAGCGGAGCCGGGACAGGGGTTGGAAACACCATATATTTT
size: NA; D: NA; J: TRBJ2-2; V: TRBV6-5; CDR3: CASSSRQSENTGELFF; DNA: TGTGCCAGCAGTTCACGACAGTCCGAGAACACCGGGGAGCTGTTTTTT
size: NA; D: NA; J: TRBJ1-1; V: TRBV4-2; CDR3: CASSLNRDIKEAFF; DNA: TGTGCCAGCAGCCTCAACCGGGACATAAAAGAAGCTTTCTTT
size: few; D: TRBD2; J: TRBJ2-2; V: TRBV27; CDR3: CASSLSRGMAGGPAGELFF; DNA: TGTGCCAGCAGTTTATCGAGGGGGATGGCGGGGGGGCCTGCCGGGGAGCTGTTTTTT
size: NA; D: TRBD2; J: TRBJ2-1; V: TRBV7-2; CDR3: CASSKTSGGSYNEQFF; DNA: TGTGCCAGCAGCAAGACTAGCGGGGGCTCCTACAATGAGCAGTTCTTC
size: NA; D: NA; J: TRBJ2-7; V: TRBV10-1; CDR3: CASSENDRPYEQYF; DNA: TGCGCCAGCAGTGAGAATGACAGACCCTACGAGCAGTACTTC
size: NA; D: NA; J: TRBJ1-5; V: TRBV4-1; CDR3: CASSQDLANQPQHF; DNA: TGCGCCAGCAGCCAAGATCTAGCAAATCAGCCCCAGCATTTT
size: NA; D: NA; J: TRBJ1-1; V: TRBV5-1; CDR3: CASSSPHRENTEAFF; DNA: TGCGCCAGCAGCTCACCTCACAGGGAGAACACTGAAGCTTTCTTT
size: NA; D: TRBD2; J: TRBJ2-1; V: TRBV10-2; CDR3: CASSESGGLAGLYNEQFF; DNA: TGCGCCAGCAGTGAGTCTGGCGGACTAGCGGGACTCTACAATGAGCAGTTCTTC
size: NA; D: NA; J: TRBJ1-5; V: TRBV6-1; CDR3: CASGDTFSNQPQHF; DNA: TGTGCCAGCGGGGACACTTTTAGCAATCAGCCCCAGCATTTT
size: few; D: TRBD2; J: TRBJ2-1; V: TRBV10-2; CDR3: CASTIAGVRGTEQFF; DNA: TGCGCCAGCACTATAGCGGGGGTAAGAGGAACGGAGCAGTTCTTC
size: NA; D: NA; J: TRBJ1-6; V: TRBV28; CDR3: CASRDLQGLNSPLHF; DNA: TGTGCCAGCAGGGATCTACAGGGCTTAAATTCACCCCTCCACTTT
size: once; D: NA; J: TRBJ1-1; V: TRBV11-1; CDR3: CASSFVQGNTEAFF; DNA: TGTGCCAGCAGTTTTGTTCAGGGGAACACTGAAGCTTTCTTT
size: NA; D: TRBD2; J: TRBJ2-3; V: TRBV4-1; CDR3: CASSQEVETSGETDTQYF; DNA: TGCGCCAGCAGCCAAGAGGTGGAGACTAGCGGGGAAACAGATACGCAGTATTTT
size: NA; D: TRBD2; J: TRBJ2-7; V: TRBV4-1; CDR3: CASSQRAGESYEQYF; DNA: TGCGCCAGCAGCCAGAGGGCGGGGGAATCTTACGAGCAGTACTTC
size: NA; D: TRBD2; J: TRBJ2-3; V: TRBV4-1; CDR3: CASRDIRLAGATDTQYF; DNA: TGCGCCAGCAGGGACATCCGACTAGCGGGGGCCACAGATACGCAGTATTTT
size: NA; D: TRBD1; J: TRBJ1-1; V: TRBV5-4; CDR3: CASSAGGLNTEAFF; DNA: TGTGCCAGCAGCGCAGGGGGCTTGAACACTGAAGCTTTCTTT
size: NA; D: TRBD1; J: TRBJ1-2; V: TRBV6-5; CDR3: CASSSGQGQRNYGYTF; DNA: TGTGCCAGCAGTTCCGGCCAGGGACAGAGAAACTATGGCTACACCTTC
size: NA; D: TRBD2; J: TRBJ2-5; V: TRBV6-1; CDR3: CASMPSGGAVETQYF; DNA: TGTGCCAGCATGCCTAGCGGGGGGGCTGTAGAGACCCAGTACTTC
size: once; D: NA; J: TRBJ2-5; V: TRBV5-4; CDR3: CASSLGQRETQYF; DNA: TGTGCCAGCAGCTTGGGGCAGCGGGAGACCCAGTACTTC
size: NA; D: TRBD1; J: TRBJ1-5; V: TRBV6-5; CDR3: CASSSRTGVLNQPQHF; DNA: TGTGCCAGCAGTTCTCGGACAGGGGTCCTCAATCAGCCCCAGCATTTT
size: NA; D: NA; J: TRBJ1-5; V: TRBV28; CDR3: CASSFVGDSNQPQHF; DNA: TGTGCCAGCTCTTTTGTGGGCGATAGCAATCAGCCCCAGCATTTT
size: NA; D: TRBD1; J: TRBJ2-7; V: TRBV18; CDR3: CASSPATGTGFGEQYF; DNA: TGTGCCAGCTCACCGGCGACCGGGACAGGGTTTGGCGAGCAGTACTTC
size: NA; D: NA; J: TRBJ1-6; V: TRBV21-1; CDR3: CASSPLPGQSGSPLHF; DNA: TGTGCCAGCAGTCCACTTCCGGGACAGTCGGGTTCACCCCTCCACTTT
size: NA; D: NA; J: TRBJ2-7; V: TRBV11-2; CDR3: CASSLGASEQYF; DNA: TGTGCCAGCAGCTTAGGGGCGAGCGAGCAGTACTTC
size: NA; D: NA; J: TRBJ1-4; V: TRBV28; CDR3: CASSPYRGTGNEKLFF; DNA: TGTGCCAGCAGTCCCTATAGGGGAACCGGTAATGAAAAACTGTTTTTT
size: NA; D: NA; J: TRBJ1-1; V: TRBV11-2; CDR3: CASSLVGGNTEAFF; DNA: TGTGCCAGCAGCTTAGTAGGCGGGAACACTGAAGCTTTCTTT
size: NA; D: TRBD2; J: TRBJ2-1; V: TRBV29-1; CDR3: CSVEFVLAGGPNLANNEQFF; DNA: TGCAGCGTTGAATTCGTGCTAGCGGGGGGCCCCAACCTAGCCAATAATGAGCAGTTCTTC
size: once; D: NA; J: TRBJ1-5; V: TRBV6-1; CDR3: CASWDTTWGNQPQHF; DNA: TGTGCCAGTTGGGACACAACATGGGGCAATCAGCCCCAGCATTTT
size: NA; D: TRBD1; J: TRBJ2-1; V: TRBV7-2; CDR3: CASSAGQGAHEQFF; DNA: TGTGCCAGCAGCGCGGGACAGGGGGCGCATGAGCAGTTCTTC
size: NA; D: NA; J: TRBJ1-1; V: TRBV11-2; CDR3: CASSLSQGSTEAFF; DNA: TGTGCCAGCAGCTTATCCCAGGGGTCCACTGAAGCTTTCTTT